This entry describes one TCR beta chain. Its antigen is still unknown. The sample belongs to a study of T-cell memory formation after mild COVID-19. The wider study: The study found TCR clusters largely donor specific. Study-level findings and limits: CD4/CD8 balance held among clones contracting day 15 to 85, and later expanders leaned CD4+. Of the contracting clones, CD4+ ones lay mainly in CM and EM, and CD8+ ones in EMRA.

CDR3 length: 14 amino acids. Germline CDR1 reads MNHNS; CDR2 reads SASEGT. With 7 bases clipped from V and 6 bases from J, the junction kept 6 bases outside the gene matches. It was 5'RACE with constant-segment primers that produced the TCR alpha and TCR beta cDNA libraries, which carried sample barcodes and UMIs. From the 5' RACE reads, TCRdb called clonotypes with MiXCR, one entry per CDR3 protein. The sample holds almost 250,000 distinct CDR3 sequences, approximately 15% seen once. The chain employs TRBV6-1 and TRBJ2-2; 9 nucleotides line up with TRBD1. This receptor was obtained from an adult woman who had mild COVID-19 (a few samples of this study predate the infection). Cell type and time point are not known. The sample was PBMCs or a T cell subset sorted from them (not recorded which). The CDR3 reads CASNRDRESGELFF. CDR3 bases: TGTGCCAGCAACCGGGACAGGGAGTCCGGGGAGCTGTTTTTT.